This T cell receptor (beta chain) was sequenced during a study of beta chain features in type 1 diabetes. Blood was collected once per donor into heparin, averaging around 120 mL. A sort by CD45RO/CCR7/CD25/CD127/CD95/CD27 yielded CD4+ naive, central memory, regulatory and stem cell-like memory cells. Whole-study findings and limits: Patients with Type 1 diabetes showed moderately but significantly shorter TCRB CDR3s in all four CD4+ subsets. Cells carrying high TCR expression could end up over-represented when cDNA is sequenced.

Isolated RNA was reverse transcribed in full, so expressed TCRB transcripts were sequenced. Only in-frame clones appear in the TCRdb table, and some are missing; sequencing was by immunoSEQ multiplex PCR. The repertoire holds about 230,000 clones, with 15% to 20% as singletons. This clone has only a few counts. Its specificity is not known. The sample has other DNA sequences that encode this CDR3 too. V lost 3 bases to trimming and J lost 0 bases, with 2 bases between them. Germline CDR1 reads KGHSH; CDR2 reads LQKENI. The CDR3 extends over 13 amino acids. V usage is TRBV18 and J usage is TRBJ2-2, with D hard to call. This receptor was identified in a man aged 30 to 45 with type 1 diabetes. Sequenced: naive CD4+ T cells from blood. The CDR3 DNA reads as TGTGCCAGCTCACCGGCGAACACCGGGGAGCTGTTTTTT. Its translation is CASSPANTGELFF.